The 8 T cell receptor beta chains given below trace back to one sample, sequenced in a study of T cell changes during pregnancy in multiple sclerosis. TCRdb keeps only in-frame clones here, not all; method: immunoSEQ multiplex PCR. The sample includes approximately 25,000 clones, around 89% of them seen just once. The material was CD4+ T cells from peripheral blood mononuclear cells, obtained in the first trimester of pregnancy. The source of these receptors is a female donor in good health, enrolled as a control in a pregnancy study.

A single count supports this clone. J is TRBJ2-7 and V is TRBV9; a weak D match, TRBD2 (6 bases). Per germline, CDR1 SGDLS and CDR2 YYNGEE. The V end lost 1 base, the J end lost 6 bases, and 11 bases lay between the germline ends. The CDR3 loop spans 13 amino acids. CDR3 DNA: TGTGCCAGCAGCGTATCTCTAGCGCCCGAGCAGTACTTC. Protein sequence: CASSVSLAPEQYF.

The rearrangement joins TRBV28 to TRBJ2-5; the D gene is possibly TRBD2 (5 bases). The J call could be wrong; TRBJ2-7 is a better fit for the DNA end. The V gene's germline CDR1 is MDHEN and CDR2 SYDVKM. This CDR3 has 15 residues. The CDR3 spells CASRLGPSRSYEQYF. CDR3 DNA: TGTGCCAGCAGGTTGGGTCCTAGCCGTTCCTACGAGCAGTACTTC.

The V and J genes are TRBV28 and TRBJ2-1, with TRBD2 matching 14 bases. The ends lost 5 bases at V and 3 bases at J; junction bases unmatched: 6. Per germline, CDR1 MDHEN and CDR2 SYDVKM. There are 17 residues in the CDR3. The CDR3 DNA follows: TGTGCCAGCAGTCCCGGGACTAGCGGGAGTGTCTACAATGAGCAGTTCTTC. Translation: CASSPGTSGSVYNEQFF. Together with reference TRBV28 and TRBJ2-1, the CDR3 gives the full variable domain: DVKVTQSSRYLVKRTGEKVFLECVQDMDHENMFWYRQDPGLGLRLIYFSYDVKMKEKGDIPEGYSVSREKKERFSLILESASTNQTSMYLCASSPGTSGSVYNEQFFGPGTRLTVL.

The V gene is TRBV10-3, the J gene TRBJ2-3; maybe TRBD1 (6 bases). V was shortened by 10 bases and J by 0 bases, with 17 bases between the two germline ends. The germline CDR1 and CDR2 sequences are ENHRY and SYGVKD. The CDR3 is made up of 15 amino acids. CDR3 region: CATSWGHTSTDTQYF. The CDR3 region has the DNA TGTGCCACCTCCTGGGGGCACACTAGCACAGATACGCAGTATTTT.

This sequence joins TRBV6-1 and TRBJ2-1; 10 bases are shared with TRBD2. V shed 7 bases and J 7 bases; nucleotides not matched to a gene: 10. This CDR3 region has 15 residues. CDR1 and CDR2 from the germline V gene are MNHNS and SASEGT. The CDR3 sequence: CASMGMLAGVNEQFF. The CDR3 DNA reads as TGTGCCAGCATGGGGATGCTAGCGGGGGTTAATGAGCAGTTCTTC.

For the CDR3, the DNA is TGTGCCAGCTCACGGGCAGTATACGAGCAGTACTTC. Amino acid sequence: CASSRAVYEQYF. The rearrangement joins TRBV18 to TRBJ2-7, with D hard to call. Germline V gives CDR1 KGHSH, CDR2 LQKENI. The V gene lost 4 bases and the J gene lost 4 bases, with 8 bases spanning the gap. The CDR3 covers 12 residues.

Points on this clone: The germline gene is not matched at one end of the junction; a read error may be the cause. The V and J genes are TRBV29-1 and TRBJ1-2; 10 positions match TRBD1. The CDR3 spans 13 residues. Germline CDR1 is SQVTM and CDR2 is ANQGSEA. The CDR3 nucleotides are TGCAGCGCTAGACAGGGGGCTAAATATGGCTACACCTTC. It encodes CSARQGAKYGYTF.

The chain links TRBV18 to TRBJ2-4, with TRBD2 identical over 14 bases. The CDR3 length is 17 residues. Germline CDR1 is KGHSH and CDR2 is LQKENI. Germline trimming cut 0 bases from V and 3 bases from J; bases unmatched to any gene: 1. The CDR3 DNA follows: TGTGCCAGCTCACCACCGGGACTAGCGGGGGACAAAAACATTCAGTACTTC. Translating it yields CASSPPGLAGDKNIQYF.